The TCR beta chain under discussion was sequenced for a study of blood T cell repertoires in COVID-19. At the level of the study: T cells, B-cell-depleted T cells, or PBMCs provided the cDNA or gDNA that served as material.

For this clone: Other DNA sequences in this sample translate to the same CDR3.

Original data processing: Reference gene primers were amplified, and this amplification served to estimate nucleated cell counts. Using immunoSEQ multiplex PCR, the repertoire was profiled, and TCRdb retains in-frame clones only, with some absent. Clone size and the V and J calls come from that table; the DNA yielded D and trimming. Of 100,000 or so clones in the sample, about 91% were seen once. Per germline, CDR1 MNHNS and CDR2 SASEGT. The CDR3 loop spans 14 amino acids. The germline V and J ends were trimmed by 3 bases and 4 bases, with 12 bases remaining between them. This chain uses TRBV6-1 with TRBJ1-2, with D hard to call. Sequencing used peripheral blood. The clonotype comes from a young man with acute or convalescent COVID-19. The CDR3 region is CASSEGGRGYGYTF. The CDR3 nucleotides read TGTGCCAGCAGTGAGGGAGGGCGAGGCTATGGCTACACCTTC.